Each of the 22 T cell receptor beta chains below was sequenced from the same sample in a study of blood T cell repertoires in COVID-19 (dated by TCRdb to 2018 to 2021). The library was generated by the immunoSEQ multiplex PCR assay. In TCRdb, the immuneACCESS table is reduced to in-frame sequences with V and J assigned. These tables do not hold every clone; where another copy was compared, an unresolved V gene accounts for under half, and the others remain unexplained. Recorded for this sample are roughly 99,000 clones; around 88% of them occurred a single time. Approximately 6.8% of the sample is held by the ten biggest clonotypes. The source material was peripheral blood. The receptors derive from a man between 50 and 59 years old with active or convalescent COVID-19.

The chain is built from TRBV7-2 and TRBJ2-5; 11 positions match TRBD1. The V and J ends lost 2 bases and 3 bases, in that order; junction bases with no gene match: 8. CDR3 length equals 17 residues. Germline lookup yields CDR1 SGHTA and CDR2 FQGNSA. The CDR3: CASSLRYPGQGEETQYF. DNA of the CDR3: TGTGCCAGCAGCTTACGCTACCCGGGACAGGGGGAAGAGACCCAGTACTTC. The full variable domain, completed using reference TRBV7-2 and TRBJ2-5, is GAGVSQSPSNKVTEKGKDVELRCDPISGHTALYWYRQSLGQGLEFLIYFQGNSAPDKSGLPSDRFSAERTGGSVSTLTIQRTQQEDSAVYLCASSLRYPGQGEETQYFGPGTRLLVL.

The rearrangement uses TRBV2 and TRBJ2-7; D is perhaps TRBD1 (5 bases). Germline V gives CDR1 SNHLY, CDR2 FYNNEI. CDR3 length: 13 residues. The V and J ends lost 6 bases and 5 bases respectively, with 14 bases between them. The CDR3 coding sequence is TGTGCCAGCAGATTGGGGCCCCGGGACGAGCAGTACTTC. Translation: CASRLGPRDEQYF.

V and J are TRBV28 and TRBJ1-4; maybe TRBD1 (5 bases). Germline loops: CDR1 MDHEN, CDR2 SYDVKM. The V end was cut by 6 bases, the J end by 5 bases, with 13 bases between. This CDR3 contains 14 residues. The CDR3 protein is CASSLSGGNEKLFF. The CDR3 DNA reads TGTGCCAGCAGCCTCTCGGGGGGGAATGAAAAACTGTTTTTT. Full variable domain (outside the CDR3, taken from reference TRBV28 and TRBJ1-4): DVKVTQSSRYLVKRTGEKVFLECVQDMDHENMFWYRQDPGLGLRLIYFSYDVKMKEKGDIPEGYSVSREKKERFSLILESASTNQTSMYLCASSLSGGNEKLFFGSGTQLSVL.

This chain joins TRBV5-5 and TRBJ2-3; TRBD2 matches 15 bases. J lost 2 bases, V lost 3 bases, and 7 bases had no gene match. Germline V gives CDR1 SGHKS, CDR2 YYEKEE (reference sequence). This CDR3 region has 18 residues. In DNA form, the CDR3 reads TGTGCCAGCAGCTATGGCGGACTAGCGGGAGGGGTCACAGATACGCAGTATTTT. Its protein is CASSYGGLAGGVTDTQYF.

This clone was seen once. The rearrangement links TRBV10-3 to TRBJ1-2, with a possible D match to TRBD1 (6 bases). Per germline, CDR1 ENHRY and CDR2 SYGVKD. CDR3 length: 13 amino acids. V lost 10 bases and J lost 6, with 18 bases in between. This chain's CDR3 is CATINREGDGYTF. Here the CDR3 DNA reads TGTGCCACCATTAACAGGGAGGGAGATGGCTACACCTTC.

A note on this clone: Other DNA variants within this sample encode the same CDR3. The chain uses TRBV19 and TRBJ2-2, with D tentatively TRBD2 (6 bases). V lost 7 bases to trimming and J lost 5 bases, with 14 bases between them. CDR1 and CDR2 from the germline V gene are LNHDA and SQIVND (reference sequence). This CDR3 contains 14 residues. CDR3 DNA sequence: TGTGCCAGTATCTGGGGTGGAGGGACCGGGGAGCTGTTTTTT. It is translated as CASIWGGGTGELFF. Filled out from reference TRBV19 and TRBJ2-2, the complete variable domain reads DGGITQSPKYLFRKEGQNVTLSCEQNLNHDAMYWYRQDPGQGLRLIYYSQIVNDFQKGDIAEGYSVSREKKESFPLTVTSAQKNPTAFYLCASIWGGGTGELFFGEGSRLTVL.

This chain links TRBV6-5 with TRBJ1-1; perhaps TRBD1 as D (5 bases). CDR1 and CDR2 (germline): MNHEY, SVGAGI. Trimming shortened V by 6 bases and J by 8 bases, and 10 bases separated the two germline ends. This CDR3 region has 11 residues. In nucleotides, the CDR3 is TGTGCCAGCAGGCCACAGGCAGAAGCTTTCTTT. Protein sequence: CASRPQAEAFF.

The J gene is TRBJ2-7, the V gene TRBV2; tentatively, D is TRBD2 (5 bases). This CDR3 is 13 amino acids long. With 6 bases removed from V and 0 bases from J, the gap between germline ends came to 9 bases. Germline lookup yields CDR1 SNHLY and CDR2 FYNNEI. As DNA, the CDR3 is TGTGCCAGCAGCGTAGCGTTCTCCTACGAGCAGTACTTC. Its protein is CASSVAFSYEQYF. Filled out from reference TRBV2 and TRBJ2-7, the complete variable domain reads EPEVTQTPSHQVTQMGQEVILRCVPISNHLYFYWYRQILGQKVEFLVSFYNNEISEKSEIFDDQFSVERPDGSNFTLKIRSTKLEDSAMYFCASSVAFSYEQYFGPGTRLTVT.

This clone was counted a single time. This rearrangement joins TRBV10-1 to TRBJ1-1; D unresolved. The germline V gene has CDR1 WNHNN and CDR2 SYGVQD (reference sequence). Trimming left V 7 bases short and J 1 base short, with 10 bases between. CDR3 length: 13 amino acids. CDR3 nucleotide sequence: TGCGCCAGCAAAGCCCCAGGGAACACTGAAGCTTTCTTT. This codes for CASKAPGNTEAFF.

CDR3 sequence: CASSLTGDTEAFF. The CDR3 region has the DNA TGCGCCAGCAGCTTGACAGGAGACACTGAAGCTTTCTTT. The V gene is TRBV5-1, the J gene TRBJ1-1, with D maybe TRBD1 (5 bases). This CDR3 spans 13 amino acids. Germline CDR1 SGHRS, CDR2 YFSETQ. Trimming cost V 1 base and J 3 bases, with 7 bases left between them.

This chain uses TRBV28 with TRBJ1-2, with 9 bases that match TRBD1. Trimming removed 2 bases from V and 10 bases from J; junction bases left unmatched: 11. Germline V CDR1 and CDR2: MDHEN, SYDVKM. The CDR3 spans 15 residues. The CDR3 bases are TGTGCCAGCAGTTTAAGTACGGGGACAGGGTTCTACTACACCTTC. Encoded protein: CASSLSTGTGFYYTF.

In its sample, this clone was seen once. V is TRBV11-3 and J is TRBJ2-2; TRBD1 agrees at 11 bases. V was pared by 5 bases and J by 5 bases, with 10 bases of the junction left unmatched. Germline CDR1 and CDR2: SGHNT and YENEEA. This CDR3 region has 17 residues. This chain's CDR3 is CASSPRTGGSLTGELFF. CDR3 DNA sequence: TGTGCCAGCAGCCCTAGGACAGGGGGCAGTTTAACCGGGGAGCTGTTTTTT.

The V call is TRBV19, the J call TRBJ1-4; TRBD1 aligns across 7 bases. From germline, CDR1 is LNHDA and CDR2 SQIVND (reference sequence). After removal of 9 bases from V and 7 bases from J, the junction contained 14 bases not matched to a gene. CDR3 size: 15 residues. CDR3 loop: CASGDRAGGSEKLFF. CDR3 in DNA: TGTGCCAGCGGCGATAGGGCAGGGGGAAGTGAAAAACTGTTTTTT.

The chain recombines TRBV10-3 with TRBJ1-1; 10 bases are a match to TRBD1. The V and J ends lost 2 bases and 7 bases, in that order; junction bases with no gene match: 4. CDR1 ENHRY and CDR2 SYGVKD come from the germline V gene. The CDR3 has 14 residues. The CDR3 coding sequence is TGTGCCATCAGTGAGAGGGACAGGGGAATTGAAGCTTTCTTT. This encodes CAISERDRGIEAFF.

V usage is TRBV29-1 and J usage is TRBJ2-7, with 7 positions matching TRBD2. The germline gives CDR1 SQVTM, CDR2 ANQGSEA. There are 12 residues in the CDR3. J lost 4 bases, V lost 5 bases, and 5 bases had no gene match. The CDR3 DNA follows: TGCAGCGTTAGTTCTAGCGGATACGAGCAGTACTTC. As protein: CSVSSSGYEQYF.

The chain joins TRBV11-3 to TRBJ2-2, with TRBD2 identical over 11 bases. Germline V gene sequence: CDR1 SGHNT, CDR2 YENEEA. V shed 3 bases, J shed 4 bases, and the junction held 7 bases outside the gene matches. This CDR3 has 17 residues. The CDR3 is CASSFNPGLAVTGELFF. CDR3 coding DNA: TGTGCCAGCAGCTTCAACCCGGGACTAGCGGTCACCGGGGAGCTGTTTTTT.

V usage is TRBV10-1 and J usage is TRBJ1-1, with a weak D call TRBD1 (6 bases). CDR3 size: 13 residues. The V end was cut by 6 bases, the J end by 1 base, with 9 bases between. From germline, CDR1 is WNHNN and CDR2 SYGVQD (reference sequence). CDR3 in amino acids: CASRQQGNTEAFF. The DNA for the CDR3 is TGCGCCAGCAGACAACAGGGGAACACTGAAGCTTTCTTT.

V usage is TRBV7-6 and J usage is TRBJ2-7; 7 bases line up with TRBD2. V gave up 0 bases and J gave up 7 bases; unmatched junction bases: 6. CDR1 is SGHVS, CDR2 FNYEAQ, per germline. This CDR3 has 14 residues. The CDR3 DNA follows: TGTGCCAGCAGCTTAGCTGGGGAAGCGGGAGAGCAGTACTTC. Its protein is CASSLAGEAGEQYF.

The V call is TRBV3-1 (or the pseudogene TRBV3-2), the J call TRBJ2-3; D is ambiguous. This CDR3 has 14 amino acids. Looked up from germline, CDR1 is LGHDT and CDR2 is YNNKEL (reference sequence). Trimming cost V 1 base and J 2 bases, with 7 bases left between them. In DNA, the CDR3 is TGTGCCAGCAGCCAAGGGGCTAACACAGATACGCAGTATTTT. Protein sequence: CASSQGANTDTQYF.

The rearrangement joins TRBV5-1 to TRBJ2-3; 10 nucleotides agree with TRBD1. V gave up 4 bases and J gave up 2 bases; unmatched junction bases: 4. Germline CDR1 SGHRS, CDR2 YFSETQ. The CDR3 is made up of 15 amino acids. In DNA, the CDR3 is TGCGCCAGCAGCCGGGACAGGGGTTCCACAGATACGCAGTATTTT. This translates into CASSRDRGSTDTQYF.

J is TRBJ1-6 and V is TRBV12-5, with 7 bases that match TRBD1. This CDR3 spans 15 amino acids. Germline CDR1 is LGHNT and CDR2 is FRNRAP. The V gene end was trimmed by 2 bases and the J gene end by 7 bases; junction bases not matched to a gene: 5. CDR3 in DNA: TGTGCTAGTGGTTTGCCAAGGGACAGCAATTCACCCCTCCACTTT. It is translated as CASGLPRDSNSPLHF.

The chain uses TRBV7-9 and TRBJ1-1; possibly TRBD1 for D (6 bases). CDR1 is SEHNR and CDR2 is FQNEAQ in the germline V gene (reference sequence). This CDR3 is 13 amino acids long. V lost 6 bases to trimming and J lost 1 base, with 9 bases between them. The CDR3 reads CASSRTANTEAFF. CDR3 DNA: TGTGCCAGCAGTCGGACAGCGAACACTGAAGCTTTCTTT.